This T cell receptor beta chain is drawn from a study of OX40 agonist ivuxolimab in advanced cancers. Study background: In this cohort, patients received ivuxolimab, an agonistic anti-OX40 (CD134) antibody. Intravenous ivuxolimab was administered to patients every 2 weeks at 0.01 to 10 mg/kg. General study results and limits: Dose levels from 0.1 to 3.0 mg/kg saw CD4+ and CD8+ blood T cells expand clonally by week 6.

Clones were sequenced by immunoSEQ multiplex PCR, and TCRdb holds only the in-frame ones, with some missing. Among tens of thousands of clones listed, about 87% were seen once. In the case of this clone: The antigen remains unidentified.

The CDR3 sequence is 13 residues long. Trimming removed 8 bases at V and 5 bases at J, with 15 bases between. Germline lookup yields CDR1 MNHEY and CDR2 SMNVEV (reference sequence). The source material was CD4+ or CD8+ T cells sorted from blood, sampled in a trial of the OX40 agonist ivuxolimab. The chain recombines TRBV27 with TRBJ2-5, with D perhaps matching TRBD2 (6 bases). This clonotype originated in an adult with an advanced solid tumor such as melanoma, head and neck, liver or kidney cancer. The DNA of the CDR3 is TGTGCCAGCGGCCCGACTAGGTCCGAGACCCAGTACTTC. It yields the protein CASGPTRSETQYF.